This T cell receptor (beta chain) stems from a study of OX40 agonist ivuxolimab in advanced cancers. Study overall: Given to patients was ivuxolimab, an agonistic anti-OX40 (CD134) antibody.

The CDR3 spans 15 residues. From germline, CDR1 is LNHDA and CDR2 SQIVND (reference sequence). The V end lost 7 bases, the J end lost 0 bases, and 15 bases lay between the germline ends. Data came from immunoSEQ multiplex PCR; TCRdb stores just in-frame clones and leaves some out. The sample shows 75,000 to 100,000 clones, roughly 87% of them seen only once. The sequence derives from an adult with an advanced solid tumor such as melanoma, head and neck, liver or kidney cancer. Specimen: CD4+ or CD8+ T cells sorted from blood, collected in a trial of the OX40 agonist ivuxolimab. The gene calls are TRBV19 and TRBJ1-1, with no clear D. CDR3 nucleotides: TGTGCCAGTAAACTTTTGGGTACGGTGAACACTGAAGCTTTCTTT. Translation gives CASKLLGTVNTEAFF.